Listed below are T cell receptor beta chains from one sample, sequenced in a study of CD8 T cells in Susac syndrome. TCRdb called the immunoSEQ multiplex PCR reads again in MiXCR, with one record for every CDR3 protein. Of about 89,000 distinct CDR3 sequences listed, approximately 92% are singletons. The source material was CD8+ T cells from PBMCs. These receptors all stem from a human donor in good health. Each CDR3 is given with its conserved first and last residue. D genes are given only for firm matches. The size entry is marked missing in some rows and otherwise reads once, few, many or a size class.

NA	TRBD1	TRBJ2-4	TRBV5-8	TGTGCCAGCAGCTTGGGCCCGGGACAGGGGGCCAAAAACATTCAGTACTTC	CASSLGPGQGAKNIQYF
NA	TRBD1	TRBJ1-5	TRBV2	TGTGCCAGCAGGGGGGGACAGGACAGGAATCAGCCCCAGCATTTT	CASRGGQDRNQPQHF
NA	NA	TRBJ2-5	TRBV5-1	TGCGCCAGCAGCGACGCCTTCGCAGGACTCATGCAAGAGACCCAGTACTTC	CASSDAFAGLMQETQYF
NA	NA	TRBJ2-3	TRBV11-2	TGTGCCAGCAGCCCCCATGGTAGCACAGATACGCAGTATTTT	CASSPHGSTDTQYF
once	NA	TRBJ2-1	TRBV5-6	TGTGCCAGCAGCTCGGGGACTCCCAATGAGCAGTTCTTC	CASSSGTPNEQFF
NA	TRBD1	TRBJ1-1	TRBV5-1	TGCGCCAGCAGCTTTGGGACAGGGGGCAATAAGGATGAAGCTTTCTTT	CASSFGTGGNKDEAFF
once	NA	TRBJ2-7	TRBV27	TGTGCCACCGGGGGCAGTGGCTACGAGCAGTACTTC	CATGGSGYEQYF
NA	NA	TRBJ2-1	TRBV29-1	TGCAGCTCCGATACCGGGACTGGGAATGAGCAGTTCTTC	CSSDTGTGNEQFF
NA	TRBD1	TRBJ1-1	TRBV29-1	TGCAGCGCCCGACAGGGAGTGAACACTGAAGCTTTCTTT	CSARQGVNTEAFF
NA	TRBD1	TRBJ1-2	TRBV9	TGTGCCAGCAGCGCTCCGGGACAGGGGAACTATGGCTACACCTTC	CASSAPGQGNYGYTF
NA	TRBD2	TRBJ2-5	TRBV5-1	TGCGCCAGCAGCTTGTCAGCGGGGCCACAAGAGACCCAGTACTTC	CASSLSAGPQETQYF